Following are 29 T cell receptor beta chains from one sample sequenced in a study of cytomegalovirus exposure and HLA in healthy donors. The PCR had 60 Vbeta and 13 Jbeta primers. The table came from immunoSEQ multiplex PCR; TCRdb's copy has only in-frame clones and leaves some out. The table lists roughly 150,000 clones, approximately 9% of them singletons, with approximately 2% in the top ten. The specimen was PBMCs. Receptor source: a male donor in good health and CMV-seronegative.

The J gene is TRBJ2-6, the V gene TRBV10-3; the D gene is possibly TRBD1 (7 bases). This CDR3 is built from 16 residues. CDR1 ENHRY and CDR2 SYGVKD come from the germline V gene. Trimming shortened V by 6 bases and J by 0 bases, and 12 bases separated the two germline ends. As DNA, the CDR3 is TGTGCCATCAGCCAGGGGGGCAGCTCTGGGGCCAACGTCCTGACTTTC. Amino acids: CAISQGGSSGANVLTF.

The chain has TRBV4-3 and TRBJ1-5; 8 bases fit TRBD1. CDR1 is LGHNA and CDR2 is YSLEER in the germline V gene. CDR3 length equals 15 residues. V trimming: 1 base; J trimming: 7 bases; junction bases outside the gene matches: 6. CDR3 DNA: TGCGCCAGCAGCCAAGGGACAGGGTACGAACAGCCCCAGCATTTT. It yields the protein CASSQGTGYEQPQHF.

The chain is built from TRBV29-1 and TRBJ2-1; 12 positions agree with TRBD2. The CDR3 length is 17 residues. Germline-derived CDR1 and CDR2 are SQVTM and ANQGSEA. V was pared by 3 bases and J by 0 bases, with 6 bases of the junction left unmatched. As DNA, the CDR3 is TGCAGCGTTGACGGGCTAGCGGGAGGGAGCTCCTACAATGAGCAGTTCTTC. This translates into CSVDGLAGGSSYNEQFF.

The genes are TRBV5-6 and TRBJ1-1; D is uncertain. The CDR3 covers 13 residues. The ends were cut back, 4 bases at V and 5 bases at J, with 12 bases in the middle. In germline, CDR1 is SGHDT, CDR2 YYEEEE. CDR3 DNA: TGTGCCAGCAGCCTCGGACCGGGGACTGAAGCTTTCTTT. As protein: CASSLGPGTEAFF.

This clone was detected a few times. The CDR3 loop reads CASSGRTGGLAEAFF. The DNA of the CDR3 is TGTGCCAGCAGCGGACGGACAGGGGGGCTAGCTGAAGCTTTCTTT. The chain employs TRBV7-9 and TRBJ1-1, with TRBD1 identical over 10 bases. Germline CDR1 and CDR2: SEHNR and FQNEAQ (reference sequence). The V gene end was trimmed by 5 bases and the J gene end by 6 bases; junction bases not matched to a gene: 9. The CDR3 runs to 15 residues.

V usage is TRBV28 and J usage is TRBJ1-6; TRBD1 agrees at 8 bases. V lost 2 bases and J lost 10; bases outside the gene matches: 7. The germline gives CDR1 MDHEN, CDR2 SYDVKM. The CDR3 consists of 15 residues. The CDR3 DNA is TGTGCCAGCAGTTTACCAATCAGGGGGCCCTCACCCCTCCACTTT. Amino acids: CASSLPIRGPSPLHF.

This clone has a handful of counts. Additional DNA sequences in this sample encode the identical CDR3. V gene TRBV18 combines with J gene TRBJ1-1, with D possibly being TRBD1 (5 bases). The V and J ends lost 4 bases and 1 base respectively, with 7 bases between them. Germline-derived CDR1 and CDR2 are KGHSH and LQKENI. CDR3 length: 13 residues. The CDR3 DNA sequence: TGTGCCAGCTCACAAGGACAGAACACTGAAGCTTTCTTT. Translating gives CASSQGQNTEAFF.

The rearrangement links TRBV19 to TRBJ1-2; 10 nucleotides match TRBD1. The germline CDR1 and CDR2 sequences are LNHDA and SQIVND (reference sequence). Unmatched junction bases numbered 3, after V lost 4 bases and J lost 7 bases. The CDR3 loop spans 13 amino acids. CDR3 nucleotides: TGTGCCAGTAGTACGGGACAGGGGTCTGGCTACACCTTC. Amino acids: CASSTGQGSGYTF.

The CDR3 DNA follows: TGTGCCATCAGGGGGCAGGGTCTGACCGGGGAGCTGTTTTTT. Translation: CAIRGQGLTGELFF. The V and J genes are TRBV10-3 and TRBJ2-2, with a weak D call TRBD1 (5 bases). Germline loops: CDR1 ENHRY, CDR2 SYGVKD. V lost 6 bases and J lost 5, with 13 bases in between. The CDR3 contains 14 residues.

This clone appeared a few times. The chain couples TRBV6-5 to TRBJ1-1; D perhaps matches TRBD1 (5 bases). Germline V gene lookup returns CDR1 MNHEY and CDR2 SVGAGI. The CDR3 loop spans 14 amino acids. Trimming pared 0 bases from V and 7 bases from J, leaving 12 bases between. The CDR3 DNA reads as TGTGCCAGCAGTTACTCGACCTACAGGATTGAAGCTTTCTTT. Amino acids: CASSYSTYRIEAFF.

This clone was seen a handful of times. The gene calls are TRBV27 and TRBJ1-1, with TRBD1 matching 9 bases. The CDR3 covers 14 residues. Per the germline V gene, CDR1 is MNHEY and CDR2 is SMNVEV (reference sequence). CDR3 residues: CASQSGQGITEAFF. In DNA, the CDR3 is TGTGCTTCACAATCGGGACAGGGTATCACTGAAGCTTTCTTT.

J is TRBJ1-1 and V is TRBV5-1; 11 nucleotides agree with TRBD1. Trimming removed 0 bases from V and 0 bases from J; junction bases left unmatched: 1. The CDR3 runs to 16 residues. CDR1 and CDR2 (germline): SGHRS, YFSETQ. The CDR3, as DNA: TGCGCCAGCAGCTTGGGGGACAGGGGGTTGAACACTGAAGCTTTCTTT. Translating gives CASSLGDRGLNTEAFF.

The chain employs TRBV4-3 and TRBJ2-7; unclear D gene. This CDR3 comprises 14 residues. The germline V gene encodes CDR1 LGHNA and CDR2 YSLEER. V lost 0 bases and J 2 bases, leaving 8 bases between the germline ends. CDR3 loop: CASSQERYAYEQYF. CDR3 nucleotides: TGCGCCAGCAGCCAAGAGAGGTACGCCTACGAGCAGTACTTC.

This clone was observed a handful of times. This chain connects TRBV2 to TRBJ1-1; D unclear. V was trimmed by 3 bases and J by 3 bases, leaving 8 bases between them. Germline CDR1 SNHLY, CDR2 FYNNEI. The CDR3 consists of 13 residues. The CDR3 nucleotides read TGTGCCAGCAGTGACACGGCGGACACTGAAGCTTTCTTT. Protein: CASSDTADTEAFF.

The chain is built from TRBV2 and TRBJ1-1; 7 nucleotides align to TRBD1. The CDR3 has 13 amino acids. J was trimmed by 2 bases and V by 8 bases; bases with no gene match: 5. The V gene's germline CDR1 is SNHLY and CDR2 FYNNEI. The CDR3: CASGQEPNTEAFF. The CDR3 DNA follows: TGTGCCAGCGGACAGGAGCCAAACACTGAAGCTTTCTTT. The variable domain in full, with the rest retrieved from reference TRBV2 and TRBJ1-1, is EPEVTQTPSHQVTQMGQEVILRCVPISNHLYFYWYRQILGQKVEFLVSFYNNEISEKSEIFDDQFSVERPDGSNFTLKIRSTKLEDSAMYFCASGQEPNTEAFFGQGTRLTVV.

V and J are TRBV28 and TRBJ2-5; 8 bases agree with TRBD1. Germline trimming cut 6 bases from V and 14 bases from J; bases unmatched to any gene: 11. This CDR3 has 12 amino acids. Germline lookup yields CDR1 MDHEN and CDR2 SYDVKM. The DNA of the CDR3 is TGTGCCAGCAGCCTGGACAGGGACGAATTTTACTTC. Its translation: CASSLDRDEFYF. Based on the CDR3 plus reference TRBV28 and TRBJ2-5, the full variable domain is DVKVTQSSRYLVKRTGEKVFLECVQDMDHENMFWYRQDPGLGLRLIYFSYDVKMKEKGDIPEGYSVSREKKERFSLILESASTNQTSMYLCASSLDRDEFYFGPGTRLLVL.

This chain links TRBV5-8 with TRBJ2-2, with TRBD1 identical over 8 bases. V was pared by 4 bases and J by 0 bases, with 5 bases of the junction left unmatched. Germline loops: CDR1 SGHTS, CDR2 YDEGEE. This CDR3 is built from 16 residues. CDR3 protein: CASSPDRGPNTGELFF. The CDR3 region has the DNA TGTGCCAGCAGCCCTGACAGGGGTCCGAACACCGGGGAGCTGTTTTTT.

In DNA, the CDR3 is TGTGCCAGCAGACGCACCGGGGGCTACACCTTC. This translates into CASRRTGGYTF. The chain couples TRBV6-1 to TRBJ1-2; D gene unclear. CDR3 size: 11 residues. Germline assignment: CDR1 MNHNS and CDR2 SASEGT. Trimming stripped 6 bases from V and 8 bases from J, with 10 bases between.

V is TRBV9 and J is TRBJ2-2; 8 positions agree with TRBD1. Trimming took 0 bases from V and 10 from J; bases not matched to a gene: 11. The germline CDR1 and CDR2 sequences are SGDLS and YYNGEE. The CDR3 runs 16 residues. The CDR3 loop is CASSVAPLQGAKELFF. CDR3 in DNA: TGTGCCAGCAGCGTAGCACCCCTCCAGGGGGCGAAGGAGCTGTTTTTT.

This clone turned up a few times. This sequence joins TRBV19 and TRBJ1-1; possible D gene TRBD1, 6 bases. The V gene lost 10 bases and the J gene lost 0 bases, with 12 bases spanning the gap. The germline V gene encodes CDR1 LNHDA and CDR2 SQIVND (reference sequence). CDR3 size: 13 residues. The CDR3 bases are TGTGCCACCGTGGACAGTCTGAACACTGAAGCTTTCTTT. It is translated as CATVDSLNTEAFF.

This clone was seen more than once but under ten times. The chain couples TRBV7-9 to TRBJ2-7; D is unclear. The CDR3 runs 13 residues. CDR1 and CDR2 from the germline V gene are SEHNR and FQNEAQ (reference sequence). Deletions cut 0 bases from V and 7 bases from J, with 10 bases between. Here the CDR3 DNA reads TGTGCCAGCAGCTTAGCCCTACTGAGGGAGCAGTACTTC. Its translation is CASSLALLREQYF.

The V and J genes are TRBV7-9 and TRBJ1-5; D may be TRBD1 (5 bases). Germline assignment: CDR1 SEHNR and CDR2 FQNEAQ (reference sequence). Between the trimmed V and J ends, which lost 5 bases and 1 base, there was a span of 9 bases. The CDR3 runs to 14 residues. For the CDR3, the DNA is TGTGCCAGCAGCGGACCAGGGAGCAATCAGCCCCAGCATTTT. Translated: CASSGPGSNQPQHF.

The rearrangement uses TRBV19 and TRBJ2-2; maybe TRBD1 (5 bases). Trimming stripped 9 bases from V and 2 bases from J, with 13 bases between. The CDR3 is made up of 14 amino acids. CDR1 LNHDA and CDR2 SQIVND come from the germline V gene (reference sequence). The CDR3 DNA is TGTGCCAGCACGACAGCGATCAACACCGGGGAGCTGTTTTTT. Translating it yields CASTTAINTGELFF. Variable domain in full (rest from reference TRBV19 and TRBJ2-2): DGGITQSPKYLFRKEGQNVTLSCEQNLNHDAMYWYRQDPGQGLRLIYYSQIVNDFQKGDIAEGYSVSREKKESFPLTVTSAQKNPTAFYLCASTTAINTGELFFGEGSRLTVL.

This clone was counted only a few times. The chain recombines TRBV6-1 with TRBJ2-7, with TRBD2 matching 10 bases. CDR3 size: 15 residues. From germline, CDR1 is MNHNS and CDR2 SASEGT. J gave up 7 bases and V 1 base, and 7 bases lay outside the gene matches. The CDR3 coding sequence is TGTGCCAGCAGTGAAGTGAGCGGGGGGGCCAATGAGCAGTACTTC. Translation: CASSEVSGGANEQYF.

The chain combines TRBV28 with TRBJ1-5; D is possibly TRBD1 (5 bases). This CDR3 is 15 amino acids long. Per the germline V gene, CDR1 is MDHEN and CDR2 is SYDVKM. The V gene lost 5 bases and the J gene lost 0 bases, with 11 bases spanning the gap. This CDR3 is CASSLGGNSNQPQHF. The CDR3 nucleotides are TGTGCCAGCAGTCTCGGGGGTAATAGCAATCAGCCCCAGCATTTT.

This clone was counted a few times. The J gene is TRBJ2-7, the V gene TRBV6-1; 10 bases fit TRBD2. This CDR3 comprises 15 residues. Trimming at V came to 1 base and at J to 4 bases, leaving 4 bases not matched to a gene. Germline CDR1 MNHNS, CDR2 SASEGT. The DNA for the CDR3 is TGTGCCAGCAGTGAAGGGGGTAGCGGGGGGTACGAGCAGTACTTC. It codes for CASSEGGSGGYEQYF.

The chain carries TRBV7-3 and TRBJ2-1; the match to TRBD2 covers 8 bases. V dropped 4 bases and J dropped 10; count of bases not matched to a gene: 12. CDR1 is SGHTA, CDR2 FQGTGA, per germline. This CDR3 region has 15 residues. The CDR3 nucleotides read TGTGCCAGCAGCTCCGCGGGAGGACTAGGTTGGGAGCAGTTCTTC. This codes for CASSSAGGLGWEQFF.

The rearrangement links TRBV2 to TRBJ2-2; D perhaps matches TRBD1 (5 bases). Germline loops: CDR1 SNHLY, CDR2 FYNNEI. The CDR3 is 16 residues long. V lost 7 bases and J lost 6, with 21 bases in between. DNA of the CDR3: TGTGCCAGCAAGGGAATCGCAGGGTATAAGGCCGGGGAGCTGTTTTTT. As protein: CASKGIAGYKAGELFF.

This chain links TRBV29-1 with TRBJ2-1; 13 bases line up with TRBD2. V lost 7 bases, J lost 8 bases, and 5 bases stayed unmatched. CDR1 SQVTM and CDR2 ANQGSEA come from the germline V gene. The CDR3 consists of 13 residues. The CDR3 reads CSGRTSGSDEQFF. The DNA of the CDR3 is TGCAGCGGAAGGACTAGCGGGAGTGATGAGCAGTTCTTC.